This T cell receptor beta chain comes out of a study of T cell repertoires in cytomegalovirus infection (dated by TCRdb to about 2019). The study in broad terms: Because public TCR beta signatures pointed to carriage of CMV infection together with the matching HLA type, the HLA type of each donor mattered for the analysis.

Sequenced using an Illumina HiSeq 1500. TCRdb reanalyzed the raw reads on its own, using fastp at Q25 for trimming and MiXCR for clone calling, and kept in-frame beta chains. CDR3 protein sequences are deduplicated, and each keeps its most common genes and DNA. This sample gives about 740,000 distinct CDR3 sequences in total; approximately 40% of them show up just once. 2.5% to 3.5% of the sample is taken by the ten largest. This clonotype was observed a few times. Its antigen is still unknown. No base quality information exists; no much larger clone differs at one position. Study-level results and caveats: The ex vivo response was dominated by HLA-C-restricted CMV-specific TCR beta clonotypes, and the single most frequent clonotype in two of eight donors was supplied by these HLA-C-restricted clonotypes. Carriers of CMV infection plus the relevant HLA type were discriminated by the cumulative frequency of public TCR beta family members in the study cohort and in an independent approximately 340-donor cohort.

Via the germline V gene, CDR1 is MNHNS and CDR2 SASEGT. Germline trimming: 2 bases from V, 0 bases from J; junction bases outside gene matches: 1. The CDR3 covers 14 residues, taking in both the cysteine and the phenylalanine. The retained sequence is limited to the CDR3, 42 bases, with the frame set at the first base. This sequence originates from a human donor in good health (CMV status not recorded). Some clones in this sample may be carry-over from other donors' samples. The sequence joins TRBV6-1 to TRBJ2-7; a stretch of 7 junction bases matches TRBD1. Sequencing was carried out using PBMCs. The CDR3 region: CASSEWDSSYEQYF. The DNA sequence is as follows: TGTGCCAGCAGTGAATGGGACAGCTCCTACGAGCAGTACTTC.